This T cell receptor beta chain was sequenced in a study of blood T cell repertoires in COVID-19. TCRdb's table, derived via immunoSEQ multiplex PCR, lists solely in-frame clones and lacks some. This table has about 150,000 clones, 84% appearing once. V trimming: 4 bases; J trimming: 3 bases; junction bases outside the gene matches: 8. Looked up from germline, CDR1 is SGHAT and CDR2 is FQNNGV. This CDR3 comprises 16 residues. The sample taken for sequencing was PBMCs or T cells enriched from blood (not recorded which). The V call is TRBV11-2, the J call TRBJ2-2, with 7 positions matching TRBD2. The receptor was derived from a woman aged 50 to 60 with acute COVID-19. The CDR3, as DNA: TGTGCCAGCAGCTCTGGGGCTAGCGGATACACCGGGGAGCTGTTTTTT. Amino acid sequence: CASSSGASGYTGELFF.